This TCR beta chain was captured by sequencing in a study of T cells in Graves' hyperthyroidism and ophthalmopathy. Amplification of TCR beta CDR3 regions used RNA as the template. A set of HTBI primers served as the primers for a first-round RT-PCR of the TCR CDR3. TCRdb processed the multiplex PCR reads anew with MiXCR; each CDR3 protein has one entry. The table shows 600,000 or so distinct CDR3 sequences, with roughly 15% occurring only once. Lactation, pregnancy, other autoimmune disease or uncontrolled infection led to exclusion of patients. The diagnostic basis comprised clinical symptoms, serum thyroxine and TRAb, thyroid ultrasound and orbital computed tomography. Losses at the gene ends were 3 bases for V and 5 bases for J; bases not matched to a gene: 6. From germline, CDR1 is MDHEN and CDR2 SYDVKM. The length of the CDR3 is 15 residues. There are a few counts of this clonotype. Its antigen is not identified.

Study results and caveats: A 13 V-J signature model discriminated ophthalmopathy versus stable hyperthyroidism. Most thyroid-expanded clonotypes above 0.001 were also found in blood.

V usage is TRBV28 and J usage is TRBJ2-2; 7 nucleotides align to TRBD1. The receptor's source is a woman in her forties or fifties with Graves' ophthalmopathy. The source material was blood. Here the CDR3 DNA reads TGTGCCAGCAGTTTGGAAAGGGGGCTGACCGGGGAGCTGTTTTTT. It codes for CASSLERGLTGELFF.